The following is a T cell receptor beta chain sequence with its context. The antigen is undetermined. The data are from a study of vaccination and CD4 T cells after COVID-19. Treatment described: approximately nine-day PBMC culture with coronavirus spike peptide pools or control peptides (ViraFEST assay). Via ViraFEST, peptide pools expanded antigen-specific T cells before TCR sequencing. CD4+ T cells that had been cultured provided DNA sequenced with the Oncomine TCR Beta short-read assay. Genomic DNA from cultured CD4+ T cells was extracted. TCRdb reprocessed the PCR reads via MiXCR and lists one record per CDR3 protein. The profile covers fewer than 15,000 distinct CDR3 sequences, with 50% to 65% appearing a single time and roughly 18% taken by the ten largest. This receptor was taken from a human donor with COVID-19. Sequenced material: cultured CD4+ T cells from blood, taken after SARS-CoV-2 vaccination.

The CDR3 protein is CASSLDGFIYF. The CDR3 DNA follows: TGTGCCAGCAGCTTGGATGGTTTCATATATTTT. The chain links TRBV5-8 to TRBJ1-3; the D is unclear. Germline assignment: CDR1 SGHTS and CDR2 YDEGEE. CDR3 length: 11 residues. Trimming took 0 bases from V and 12 from J, leaving 7 bases between them.